Shown below are 9 T cell receptor beta chains from a single sample sequenced in a study of blood T cell repertoires in COVID-19. Here immunoSEQ multiplex PCR was the method, and the copy in TCRdb shows in-frame clones only, minus some. This sample carries about 240,000 clones, over 80% of them seen once, and the ten largest clones take 2.5% to 3%. Sequenced: PBMCs or T cells enriched from blood (not recorded which). The receptors shown here come from a woman in her twenties or thirties with acute COVID-19.

The chain links TRBV12-3 or TRBV12-4 to TRBJ1-2; no clear D gene. V was cut by 6 bases and J by 8 bases, with 10 bases left in between. CDR3 length: 11 residues. The CDR3 DNA reads as TGTGCCAGCAGGGGGAGCGAGGGCTACACCTTC. Translated, it gives CASRGSEGYTF.

This chain uses TRBV6-6 with TRBJ2-1, with 11 positions matching TRBD2. J lost 8 bases, V lost 7 bases, and 7 bases had no gene match. Germline V CDR1 and CDR2: MNHNY, SVGAGI (reference sequence). The CDR3 covers 14 residues. The CDR3 nucleotides are TGTGCCAGCACTAGCGGGGGGTATAAAGATGAGCAGTTCTTC. This encodes CASTSGGYKDEQFF.

There are a few counts of this clone. J is TRBJ1-5 and V is TRBV7-4, with TRBD1 identical over 7 bases. Germline V gene sequence: CDR1 SGHVT, CDR2 SQSDAQ. V trimming: 7 bases; J trimming: 1 base; junction bases outside the gene matches: 10. This CDR3 is built from 16 residues. The chain's CDR3 is CASIQPGGKSNQPQHF. CDR3 sequence (DNA): TGTGCCAGCATCCAACCAGGGGGAAAGAGCAATCAGCCCCAGCATTTT.

The chain has TRBV18 and TRBJ2-5, with D possibly being TRBD2 (6 bases). Germline V CDR1 and CDR2: KGHSH, LQKENI. This CDR3 is 14 amino acids long. V dropped 5 bases and J dropped 1 base, with 11 bases sitting between them. The CDR3 is CASSSGGAQETQYF. The CDR3 nucleotides read TGTGCCAGCTCATCCGGCGGGGCCCAAGAGACCCAGTACTTC. Variable domain in full (rest from reference TRBV18 and TRBJ2-5): NAGVMQNPRHLVRRRGQEARLRCSPMKGHSHVYWYRQLPEEGLKFMVYLQKENIIDESGMPKERFSAEFPKEGPSILRIQQVVRGDSAAYFCASSSGGAQETQYFGPGTRLLVL.

The chain is built from TRBV10-1 and TRBJ1-6; perhaps TRBD1 as D (5 bases). The germline gives CDR1 WNHNN, CDR2 SYGVQD (reference sequence). The CDR3 is 12 amino acids. Deletions cut 6 bases from V and 7 bases from J, with 7 bases between. CDR3 in amino acids: CASSAGNSPLHF. The CDR3 DNA reads as TGCGCCAGCAGCGCAGGGAATTCACCCCTCCACTTT.

This rearrangement joins TRBV5-1 to TRBJ2-5; D may be TRBD1 (5 bases). V dropped 2 bases and J dropped 5 bases, with 13 bases sitting between them. CDR1 and CDR2 (germline): SGHRS, YFSETQ. There are 14 residues in the CDR3. The CDR3 is CASSFGGALETQYF. CDR3 bases: TGCGCCAGCAGCTTTGGTGGGGCGTTGGAGACCCAGTACTTC.

Only one count was recorded for this clone. The CDR3, as DNA: TGTGCCTGGACCCCTACGGACAGATTCAAAAACATTCAGTACTTC. This encodes CAWTPTDRFKNIQYF. The chain recombines TRBV30 with TRBJ2-4; a weak D match, TRBD1 (6 bases). The CDR3 covers 15 residues. The ends were cut back, 4 bases at V and 3 bases at J, with 16 bases in the middle. Germline-derived CDR1 and CDR2 are GTSNPN and SVGIG (reference sequence).

V and J are TRBV5-1 and TRBJ1-5, with 7 nucleotides matching TRBD1. The CDR3 sequence is 15 residues long. The trim removed 4 bases at V and 1 base at J, leaving 5 bases unmatched. Germline V gene data show CDR1 as SGHRS and CDR2 as YFSETQ. DNA of the CDR3: TGCGCCAGCAGCCGGACAGGAGAAAGCAATCAGCCCCAGCATTTT. This gives the protein CASSRTGESNQPQHF.

This clone was detected once. Its ends do not fully match the called genes, so a read error is possible. The chain has TRBV19 and TRBJ1-6; TRBD1 is a possible D gene (5 bases). Germline-derived CDR1 and CDR2 are LNHDA and SQIVND (reference sequence). The CDR3 runs to 15 residues. In nucleotides, the CDR3 is TGTGCCAGTAGTGTAGACAGCTCCTATAATTCACCCCTCCACTTT. This translates into CASSVDSSYNSPLHF.